Each of the 15 T cell receptor beta chains below was sequenced from the same sample in a study of beta chain features in type 1 diabetes. Since all of the isolated RNA was reverse transcribed, expressed TCRB transcripts were what got sequenced. Some clones are missing from TCRdb's copy, which holds only in-frame ones; the method was immunoSEQ multiplex PCR. The sample consists of under 550,000 clones, approximately 10% of them appearing once. Sequences were obtained from naive CD4+ T cells from blood. These receptors all stem from a woman younger than 35 in good health.

This clone came up a few times. This chain uses TRBV9 with TRBJ2-3; 15 bases are a match to TRBD2. CDR1 SGDLS and CDR2 YYNGEE come from the germline V gene. The CDR3 runs to 17 residues. V shed 3 bases, J shed 4 bases, and the junction held 6 bases outside the gene matches. This CDR3 is CASSAGTSGGLADTQYF. CDR3 nucleotides: TGTGCCAGCAGCGCCGGGACTAGCGGGGGGTTAGCAGATACGCAGTATTTT.

CDR3 sequence reads: CASSFGTHTGELFF. In DNA, the CDR3 is TGTGCCAGCAGCTTCGGGACACACACCGGGGAGCTGTTTTTT. The genes are TRBV7-8 and TRBJ2-2; tentatively, D is TRBD1 (6 bases). V dropped 3 bases and J dropped 3 bases, with 8 bases sitting between them. The CDR3 is 14 amino acids. CDR1 SGHVS and CDR2 FQNEAQ come from the germline V gene.

The rearrangement joins TRBV29-1 to TRBJ2-5; D uncertain. This CDR3 has 12 amino acids. The germline V gene has CDR1 SQVTM and CDR2 ANQGSEA. The V and J ends lost 7 bases and 2 bases respectively, with 11 bases between them. CDR3 coding DNA: TGCAGCGGGACGCAAGCTCAAGAGACCCAGTACTTC. Its protein product is CSGTQAQETQYF.

The chain uses TRBV7-2 and TRBJ2-3; a possible D gene is TRBD1 (6 bases). The CDR3 spans 14 residues. Looked up from germline, CDR1 is SGHTA and CDR2 is FQGNSA. The V end lost 3 bases, the J end lost 4 bases, and 11 bases lay between the germline ends. CDR3 in DNA: TGTGCCAGCAGCTTCGCTGGGGGCGCAGATACGCAGTATTTT. This encodes CASSFAGGADTQYF.

This clone occurred a few times. This chain uses TRBV7-8 with TRBJ1-1; D is ambiguous. V was shortened by 3 bases and J by 0 bases, with 14 bases between the two germline ends. The CDR3 has 16 amino acids. The germline V gene encodes CDR1 SGHVS and CDR2 FQNEAQ. CDR3 residues: CASSLGRHKMNTEAFF. For the CDR3, the DNA is TGTGCCAGCAGCTTGGGCCGTCACAAGATGAACACTGAAGCTTTCTTT.

The chain joins TRBV30 to TRBJ2-7; no clear D. Germline CDR1 reads GTSNPN; CDR2 reads SVGIG (reference sequence). The length of the CDR3 is 12 residues. Between the trimmed V and J ends, which lost 5 bases and 3 bases, there was a span of 11 bases. Here the CDR3 reads CAWGMAGYEQYF. The CDR3 nucleotides read TGTGCCTGGGGGATGGCAGGCTACGAGCAGTACTTC.

This clone was detected only a few times. The chain carries TRBV2 and TRBJ2-3, with TRBD2 matching 7 bases. Germline loops: CDR1 SNHLY, CDR2 FYNNEI. This CDR3 spans 14 amino acids. Losses at the gene ends were 6 bases for V and 9 bases for J; bases not matched to a gene: 12. DNA for the CDR3: TGTGCCAGCAGCTCCGATCTAGCGGAGGGGACGCAGTATTTT. Translating it yields CASSSDLAEGTQYF.

The rearrangement uses TRBV7-9 and TRBJ2-1; D possibly uses TRBD1 or TRBD2 (5 bases each). V was pared by 7 bases and J by 9 bases, with 19 bases between. Germline loops: CDR1 SEHNR, CDR2 FQNEAQ (reference sequence). The CDR3 is 14 amino acids. The CDR3 bases are TGTGCCAGCAACTCGGGGCGGACCTTAATTGAGCAGTTCTTC. It is translated as CASNSGRTLIEQFF.

The rearrangement uses TRBV7-8 and TRBJ1-2; possible D gene TRBD1, 6 bases. The CDR3 consists of 15 residues. Trimming removed 5 bases at V and 1 base at J, with 14 bases between. Germline values: CDR1 SGHVS, CDR2 FQNEAQ. CDR3 loop: CASSGARTVNYGYTF. The CDR3 DNA follows: TGTGCCAGCAGCGGAGCCCGGACAGTTAACTATGGCTACACCTTC.

The rearrangement links TRBV18 to TRBJ2-5; maybe TRBD2 (5 bases). V was shortened by 3 bases and J by 1 base, with 12 bases between the two germline ends. Germline assignment: CDR1 KGHSH and CDR2 LQKENI. This CDR3 spans 15 amino acids. The CDR3 DNA follows: TGTGCCAGCTCACCGGCGTCCGGGATCCAAGAGACCCAGTACTTC. This codes for CASSPASGIQETQYF.

This clone has a handful of counts. The chain employs TRBV6-1 and TRBJ1-1; no firm D call. Trimming removed 2 bases at V and 2 bases at J, with 6 bases between. The CDR3 runs 13 residues. Germline values: CDR1 MNHNS, CDR2 SASEGT. The CDR3 DNA follows: TGTGCCAGCAGTGAAACCCAAAACACTGAAGCTTTCTTT. It specifies CASSETQNTEAFF.

This clone has more than one count but fewer than ten. The chain has TRBV28 and TRBJ2-7; possibly TRBD1 for D (6 bases). Looked up from germline, CDR1 is MDHEN and CDR2 is SYDVKM. The CDR3 consists of 13 residues. The V and J ends lost 4 bases and 8 bases respectively, with 15 bases between them. The CDR3 nucleotides read TGTGCCAGCAGTTCCATCCACAGGGACCAGCAGTACGTC. As protein: CASSSIHRDQQYV.

The J gene is TRBJ2-1, the V gene TRBV7-8; the match to TRBD1 covers 7 bases. From germline, CDR1 is SGHVS and CDR2 FQNEAQ. CDR3 size: 16 residues. V lost 4 bases to trimming and J lost 3 bases; unmatched junction nucleotides: 9. The CDR3 here is CASSSRLRDSYNEQFF. Here the CDR3 DNA reads TGTGCCAGCAGCTCGAGACTGAGGGACAGCTACAATGAGCAGTTCTTC.

The chain joins TRBV6-4 to TRBJ2-1, with unresolved D. The germline gives CDR1 MRHNA, CDR2 SNTAGT. Trimming removed 1 base at V and 3 bases at J, with 7 bases between. The CDR3 is 14 amino acids. The CDR3 DNA is TGTGCCAGCAGTGACTTCCCTAACTACAATGAGCAGTTCTTC. This gives the protein CASSDFPNYNEQFF.

This clone has more than one count but fewer than ten. For the CDR3, the DNA is TGTGCCAGCAGTTCCTGCCCAGGGGGCGCTTGCGAAAAACTGTTTTTT. This gives the protein CASSSCPGGACEKLFF. The chain carries TRBV27 and TRBJ1-4; 8 bases map to TRBD1. The CDR3 runs to 16 residues. CDR1 and CDR2 from the germline V gene are MNHEY and SMNVEV (reference sequence). After removal of 4 bases from V and 8 bases from J, the junction contained 12 bases not matched to a gene.